A selection of T cell receptor beta chains follows, all from one sample in a study. One entry per CDR3 protein, called by TCRdb with MiXCR from the 5' RACE reads. The sample shows about 8,600 distinct CDR3 sequences, roughly a sixth of them seen only once. The specimen sequenced was memory CD4+ T cells sorted from blood. All receptors come from a female donor with breast cancer. Both conserved end residues are part of each CDR3. A D gene is named only where the DNA matches it firmly. The listing skips clone size in some rows; elsewhere it reads once, few, many or a size class.

D gene | clone size | J gene | V gene | CDR3 protein | CDR3 DNA
. | medium-sized | TRBJ2-1 | TRBV20-1 | CSARDFGLGRINEQFF | TGCAGTGCTAGAGATTTCGGGTTGGGGAGGATCAATGAGCAGTTCTTC
. | . | TRBJ2-5 | TRBV5-1 | CASSALGGTQYF | TGCGCCAGCAGCGCCCTGGGCGGGACCCAGTACTTC
. | . | TRBJ1-1 | TRBV6-2/TRBV6-3 | CASRRGGNLMNTEAFF | TGTGCCAGCAGAAGAGGGGGAAACTTAATGAACACTGAAGCTTTCTTT
. | . | TRBJ2-7 | TRBV28 | CASGLTGPGGTYEQYF | TGTGCCAGCGGGCTTACCGGACCTGGGGGAACCTACGAGCAGTACTTC
TRBD1 | . | TRBJ2-2 | TRBV7-9 | CASSRDRGRTNAGELFF | TGTGCCAGCAGCCGCGACAGGGGGCGAACGAACGCCGGGGAGCTGTTTTTT
TRBD1 | medium-sized | TRBJ2-3 | TRBV4-1 | CASRNRGPTDTQYF | TGCGCCAGCAGGAACAGGGGCCCCACAGATACGCAGTATTTT
. | few | TRBJ1-5 | TRBV4-1 | CASSQESKDRYQPQHF | TGCGCCAGCAGCCAAGAGTCAAAGGACAGATATCAGCCCCAGCATTTT
. | . | TRBJ2-1 | TRBV28 | CASSLGSLTGPGSDEQFF | TGTGCCAGCAGTTTGGGTAGTCTGACCGGACCGGGGAGCGATGAGCAGTTCTTC
TRBD1 | medium-sized | TRBJ2-2 | TRBV6-2/TRBV6-3 | CASSYRDRDTGELFF | TGTGCCAGCAGTTACCGGGACAGGGACACCGGGGAGCTGTTTTTT
TRBD1 | medium-sized | TRBJ2-5 | TRBV28 | CASSLGLSTGGEETQYF | TGTGCCAGCAGTTTGGGCCTATCCACAGGGGGCGAGGAGACCCAGTACTTC
. | medium-sized | TRBJ2-3 | TRBV5-1 | CASSFNQPSTDTQYF | TGCGCCAGCAGCTTCAACCAGCCTAGCACAGATACGCAGTATTTT
. | many | TRBJ2-1 | TRBV7-3 | CASSLGDQYNEQFF | TGTGCCAGCAGCTTAGGAGACCAATACAATGAGCAGTTCTTC
TRBD1 | . | TRBJ2-7 | TRBV3-1 | CASSLRTGGFEQYF | TGTGCCAGCAGCCTAAGGACAGGGGGCTTCGAGCAGTACTTC
TRBD2 | medium-sized | TRBJ2-1 | TRBV5-1 | CASSLASGTYNEQFF | TGCGCCAGCAGCTTGGCTAGCGGGACCTACAATGAGCAGTTCTTC
TRBD2 | medium-sized | TRBJ2-7 | TRBV29-1 | CSVYGLAGDWNYEQYF | TGCAGCGTCTACGGACTAGCGGGAGACTGGAACTACGAGCAGTACTTC
. | medium-sized | TRBJ2-3 | TRBV2 | CASSNRLGADTQYF | TGTGCCAGCAGTAATCGACTGGGGGCAGATACGCAGTATTTT
TRBD2 | medium-sized | TRBJ2-1 | TRBV12-3/TRBV12-4 | CASTLAGAYNEQFF | TGTGCCAGCACCTTAGCGGGAGCCTACAATGAGCAGTTCTTC
. | few | TRBJ1-5 | TRBV7-2 | CASSEQVGQPQHF | TGTGCCAGCAGTGAACAGGTTGGACAGCCCCAGCATTTT
. | medium-sized | TRBJ1-2 | TRBV5-1 | CASSLGWTVGAPYGYTF | TGCGCCAGCAGCTTGGGTTGGACAGTTGGGGCACCTTATGGCTACACCTTC
. | many | TRBJ2-3 | TRBV12-3/TRBV12-4 | CASRVSGTTDTQYF | TGTGCCAGCAGAGTTTCTGGGACTACAGATACGCAGTATTTT
. | medium-sized | TRBJ1-1 | TRBV5-1 | CASSLRSTRFASEAFF | TGCGCCAGCAGTCTGAGGTCAACGAGGTTTGCGAGTGAAGCTTTCTTT
. | . | TRBJ1-6 | TRBV7-8 | CASSLPGGINSPLHF | TGTGCCAGCAGCTTACCCGGAGGGATTAATTCACCCCTCCACTTT
. | many | TRBJ2-7 | TRBV7-8 | CASSRETRHYEQYF | TGTGCCAGCAGTCGGGAGACTAGACACTACGAGCAGTACTTC
. | medium-sized | TRBJ2-3 | TRBV7-2 | CASSSQGPDTQYF | TGTGCCAGCAGCTCTCAGGGCCCTGATACGCAGTATTTT
TRBD2 | medium-sized | TRBJ2-2 | TRBV24-1 | CATSDLWDYPNAGELFF | TGTGCCACCAGTGATTTGTGGGACTACCCCAACGCCGGGGAGCTGTTTTTT
TRBD2 | . | TRBJ2-7 | TRBV6-5 | CASSSERGASGSPYEQYF | TGTGCCAGCAGTTCCGAACGGGGGGCGAGCGGGAGCCCCTACGAGCAGTACTTC
TRBD2 | medium-sized | TRBJ2-1 | TRBV25-1 | CASSDMAGGPDEQFF | TGTGCCAGCAGTGATATGGCGGGAGGGCCGGATGAGCAGTTCTTC
TRBD2 | medium-sized | TRBJ2-3 | TRBV5-1 | CASSLTSGSTDTQYF | TGCGCCAGCAGTTTGACTAGCGGGAGCACAGATACGCAGTATTTT
. | many | TRBJ1-1 | TRBV25-1 | CASSVPGVNTEAFF | TGTGCCAGCAGTGTTCCAGGAGTGAACACTGAAGCTTTCTTT
TRBD2 | medium-sized | TRBJ2-3 | TRBV4-1 | CASSQAVTSGGTDTQYF | TGCGCCAGCAGCCAAGCGGTGACTAGCGGTGGAACAGATACGCAGTATTTT
. | medium-sized | TRBJ1-1 | TRBV6-5 | CASSAGTNEAFF | TGTGCCAGCAGCGCCGGGACGAATGAAGCTTTCTTT
. | many | TRBJ1-4 | TRBV28 | CASSFSGEELFF | TGTGCCAGCAGTTTTTCAGGTGAAGAACTGTTTTTT
TRBD2 | medium-sized | TRBJ2-3 | TRBV6-5 | CASRGTSKNTQYF | TGTGCCAGCAGGGGGACTAGTAAGAATACGCAGTATTTT
. | . | TRBJ2-2 | TRBV12-3/TRBV12-4 | CASSLFGTGELFF | TGTGCCAGCAGTTTATTCGGGACCGGGGAGCTGTTTTTT
. | . | TRBJ1-6 | TRBV28 | CASSPSARGVFPLHF | TGTGCCAGCAGCCCCTCGGCCAGGGGAGTCTTTCCCCTCCACTTT
. | many | TRBJ2-5 | TRBV25-1 | CASSDNRPTGIAQETQYF | TGTGCCAGCAGTGACAACCGTCCCACAGGGATAGCGCAAGAGACCCAGTACTTC
. | many | TRBJ2-1 | TRBV7-2 | CASSLTGFKYNEQFF | TGTGCCAGCAGCTTAACCGGATTTAAGTACAATGAGCAGTTCTTC
. | medium-sized | TRBJ2-2 | TRBV5-6 | CASSLRALEMDTGELFF | TGTGCCAGCAGCTTGAGGGCCCTCGAGATGGACACCGGGGAGCTGTTTTTT
TRBD2 | once | TRBJ2-7 | TRBV14 | CANTQASRGGDYEQYF | TGTGCCAACACTCAGGCCTCTCGGGGGGGAGATTATGAGCAGTACTTC
. | few | TRBJ2-1 | TRBV7-9 | CASSFGGTYNEQFF | TGTGCCAGCAGCTTCGGCGGGACCTACAATGAGCAGTTCTTC
TRBD1 | . | TRBJ2-2 | TRBV29-1 | CSAQTGQSTGEPFF | TGCAGCGCCCAGACAGGGCAGAGCACCGGGGAGCCGTTTTTT
TRBD2 | many | TRBJ2-2 | TRBV7-6 | CASSLRLAGEGELFF | TGTGCCAGCAGCTTACGACTAGCGGGAGAGGGGGAGCTGTTTTTT
TRBD2 | many | TRBJ2-1 | TRBV20-1 | CSLAGGGLNEQFF | TGCAGCCTCGCCGGCGGGGGGCTGAATGAGCAGTTCTTC
. | many | TRBJ1-1 | TRBV28 | CASSSIQRGGTEAFF | TGTGCCAGCAGTTCCATCCAAAGGGGAGGAACTGAAGCTTTCTTT
. | medium-sized | TRBJ2-3 | TRBV7-2 | CASSLYASTDTQYF | TGTGCCAGCAGCTTATACGCTAGCACAGATACGCAGTATTTT
TRBD2 | medium-sized | TRBJ2-7 | TRBV12-3/TRBV12-4 | CASGGTSSYEQYF | TGTGCCAGTGGTGGGACTAGCAGCTACGAGCAGTACTTC
. | medium-sized | TRBJ1-5 | TRBV20-1 | CSALAQINQPQHF | TGCAGTGCTCTCGCCCAGATAAATCAGCCCCAGCATTTT
. | . | TRBJ1-2 | TRBV12-3/TRBV12-4 | CASSPGVPPGYTF | TGTGCCAGCAGCCCAGGGGTACCGCCCGGCTACACCTTC
. | medium-sized | TRBJ1-4 | TRBV7-9 | CASSLAGQNEKLFF | TGTGCCAGCAGCTTAGCAGGGCAAAATGAAAAACTGTTTTTT
TRBD2 | . | TRBJ2-7 | TRBV27 | CASSLGPGGSPYEQYF | TGTGCCAGCAGTTTAGGTCCGGGGGGATCCCCCTACGAGCAGTACTTC
. | medium-sized | TRBJ2-1 | TRBV29-1 | CSVGPGHLAYNEQFF | TGCAGCGTTGGGCCTGGGCACTTGGCCTACAATGAGCAGTTCTTC
. | many | TRBJ2-2 | TRBV2 | CASAGDSNTGELFF | TGTGCCAGTGCGGGGGACAGTAACACCGGGGAGCTGTTTTTT
. | many | TRBJ2-3 | TRBV19 | CASSITDTQYF | TGTGCCAGTAGTATCACAGATACGCAGTATTTT
TRBD1 | many | TRBJ2-3 | TRBV20-1 | CSVRWRTGWDTQYF | TGCAGTGTTCGTTGGCGGACAGGGTGGGATACGCAGTATTTT